Reported below is one T cell receptor (beta chain). Its antigen is as yet unknown. The CDR3 has 13 amino acids. Trimming pared 10 bases from V and 0 bases from J, leaving 12 bases between. Germline CDR1 is MNHEY and CDR2 is SMNVEV (reference sequence). These data come from a study of Ad26.COV2.S vaccination and SARS-CoV-2 variants. Study context: Donor got 5x10^10 or 1x10^11 viral particles of Ad26.COV2.S.

Sequencing was performed with immunoSEQ multiplex PCR; in TCRdb, only in-frame clones are kept and a portion is missing. The table records more than 300,000 clones, around 89% of them present only once. Notes on the study in general: Vaccine recipients surpassed placebo recipients in spike-specific TCR breadth. Considerable breadth of spike-specific CD8+ and CD4+ T cell responses has reportedly been documented following vaccination.

The treatment denotes: some 20 received Ad26.COV2.S at low or high dose, single or two shots; several received placebo; per-sample allocation not given. Repertoires come from day 63 after the first vaccine or placebo injection. V is TRBV27 and J is TRBJ1-2; the D is unclear. The sequence derives from a person aged 18-65 years who received the Ad26.COV2.S COVID-19 vaccine or a placebo. The sample was peripheral blood, taken in a trial of Ad26.COV2.S vaccine versus placebo. This CDR3 reads CATHGVTNYGYTF. In DNA, the CDR3 is TGTGCCACCCACGGGGTTACTAACTATGGCTACACCTTC.